Sequencing of this TCR beta chain was carried out in a study of long-term antiretroviral therapy in people with HIV. The study, taken as a whole, reports: Patients on ART gained diversity, which nonetheless stayed below transplant donor controls. Every time point showed a repertoire led by clones expanded before ART. The range of CDR3 lengths in HIV repertoires proved narrower than that found in controls. Blood in the study was drawn between the mid-2000s and the late 2010s, possibly under older ART regimens, which may be less effective than current ones.

Germline V gives CDR1 SGHAT, CDR2 FQNNGV. The CDR3 contains 12 residues. V trimming: 5 bases; J trimming: 14 bases; junction bases outside the gene matches: 10. Researchers report immunoSEQ v3.0 was run at survey level. Method: immunoSEQ multiplex PCR; TCRdb's copy keeps in-frame clones and lacks some. In the table there are tens of thousands of clones, about 89% of which are singletons. A word on this clone: Its matching antigen is unknown.

This sequence joins TRBV11-2 and TRBJ2-3; TRBD2 matches at 7 bases. This receptor was identified in a young man with HIV. Sequencing was performed on unsorted PBMCs, taken 3.1 years after starting antiretroviral therapy. The DNA of the CDR3 is TGTGCCAGCAGCCAAGGACTAGGCCTTGCGTATTTT. This gives the protein CASSQGLGLAYF.